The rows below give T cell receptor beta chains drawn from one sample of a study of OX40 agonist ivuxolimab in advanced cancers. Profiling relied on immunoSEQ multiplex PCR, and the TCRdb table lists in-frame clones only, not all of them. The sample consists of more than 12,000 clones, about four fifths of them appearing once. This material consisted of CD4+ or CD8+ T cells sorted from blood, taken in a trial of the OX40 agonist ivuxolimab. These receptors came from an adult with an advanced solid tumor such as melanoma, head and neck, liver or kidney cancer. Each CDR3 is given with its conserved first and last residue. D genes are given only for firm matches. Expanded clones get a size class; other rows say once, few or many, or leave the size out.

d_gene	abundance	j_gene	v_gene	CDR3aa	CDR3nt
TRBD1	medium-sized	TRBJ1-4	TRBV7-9	CASSIQGANEKLFF	TGTGCCAGCAGTATACAGGGGGCTAATGAAAAACTGTTTTTT
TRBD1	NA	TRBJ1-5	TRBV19	CASSIQGVGNQPQHF	TGTGCCAGTAGTATACAGGGGGTTGGCAATCAGCCCCAGCATTTT
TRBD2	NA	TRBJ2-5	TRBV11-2	CASSPGGRETQYF	TGTGCCAGCAGCCCGGGGGGTCGGGAGACCCAGTACTTC
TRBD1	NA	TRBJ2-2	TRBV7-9	CASTSDRGYTGELFF	TGTGCCAGCACCTCGGACAGGGGATACACCGGGGAGCTGTTTTTT
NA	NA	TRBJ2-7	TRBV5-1	CASSLIPGIPYEQYF	TGCGCCAGCAGCTTGATTCCAGGGATTCCCTACGAGCAGTACTTC
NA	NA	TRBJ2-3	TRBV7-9	CASSLARRAQDTQYF	TGTGCCAGCAGCTTAGCGAGAAGGGCTCAGGATACGCAGTATTTT
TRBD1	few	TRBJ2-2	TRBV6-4	CASSDSSARGLTGELFF	TGTGCCAGCAGTGACTCGTCTGCCAGGGGGCTCACCGGGGAGCTGTTTTTT
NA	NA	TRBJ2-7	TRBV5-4	CASSKTGDFYEQYF	TGTGCCAGCAGCAAAACGGGGGATTTCTACGAGCAGTACTTC
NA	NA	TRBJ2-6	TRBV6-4	CASTRRVFYSGANVLTF	TGTGCCAGCACGCGGCGGGTCTTCTACTCTGGGGCCAACGTCCTGACTTTC
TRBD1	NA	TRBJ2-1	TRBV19	CASNSGQLYNEQFF	TGTGCCAGTAACTCGGGACAGCTCTACAATGAGCAGTTCTTC
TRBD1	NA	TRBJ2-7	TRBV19	CASSWGNLDRSYEQYF	TGTGCCAGTAGCTGGGGGAATTTGGACAGGAGCTACGAGCAGTACTTC
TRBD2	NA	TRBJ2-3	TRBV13	CASSSQAGWGTDTQYF	TGTGCCAGCAGCTCGCAAGCGGGATGGGGCACAGATACGCAGTATTTT
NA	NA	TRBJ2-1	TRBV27	CASSLIAVNEQFF	TGTGCCAGCAGTTTAATCGCAGTCAATGAGCAGTTCTTC
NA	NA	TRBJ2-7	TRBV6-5	CASSQSEISYEQYF	TGTGCCAGCAGTCAGTCGGAAATCTCCTACGAGCAGTACTTC
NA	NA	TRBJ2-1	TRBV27	CASSFLPGYNEQFF	TGTGCCAGCAGTTTCCTTCCAGGGTACAATGAGCAGTTCTTC
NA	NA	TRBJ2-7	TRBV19	CASSIGGGPSEQYF	TGTGCCAGTAGTATAGGTGGGGGACCTAGCGAGCAGTACTTC
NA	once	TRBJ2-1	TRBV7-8	CASSLGLAPDNEQFF	TGTGCCAGCAGCTTAGGGCTCGCTCCTGACAATGAGCAGTTCTTC
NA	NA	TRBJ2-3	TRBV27	CASSGGPLGDEALDTQYF	TGTGCCAGCAGTGGGGGGCCGCTGGGGGACGAGGCTTTAGATACGCAGTATTTT
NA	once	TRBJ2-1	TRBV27	CASGKGGIGYNEQFF	TGTGCCAGTGGGAAAGGGGGAATAGGGTACAATGAGCAGTTCTTC
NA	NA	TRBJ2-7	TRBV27	CASSNPDTYSYEQYF	TGTGCCAGCAGTAACCCGGACACCTACTCCTACGAGCAGTACTTC
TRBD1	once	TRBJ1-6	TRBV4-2	CASSQGPTGVNSPLHF	TGTGCCAGCAGCCAAGGCCCGACAGGGGTAAACTCACCCCTCCACTTT
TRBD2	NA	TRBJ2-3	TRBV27	CASSPRLAGGPVGTDTQYF	TGTGCCAGCAGTCCAAGACTAGCGGGAGGGCCGGTGGGCACAGATACGCAGTATTTT
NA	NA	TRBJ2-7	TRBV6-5	CASSYSPGREQYF	TGTGCCAGCAGTTACTCCCCCGGCCGGGAGCAGTACTTC
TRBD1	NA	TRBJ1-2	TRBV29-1	CSVPGQGHYGYTF	TGCAGCGTCCCGGGACAGGGCCACTATGGCTACACCTTC
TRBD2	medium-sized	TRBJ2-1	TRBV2	CASSEPGLGLNEQFF	TGTGCCAGCAGTGAACCGGGACTAGGTCTCAATGAGCAGTTCTTC
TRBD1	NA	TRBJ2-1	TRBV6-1	CATKQGMGLANEQFF	TGTGCCACTAAACAGGGGATGGGTTTGGCCAATGAGCAGTTCTTC
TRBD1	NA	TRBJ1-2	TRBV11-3	CASSSGTAIMSANYGYTF	TGTGCCAGCAGCAGTGGGACAGCCATAATGTCGGCTAACTATGGCTACACCTTC
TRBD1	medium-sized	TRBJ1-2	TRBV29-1	CSVVTGDRYGYTF	TGCAGCGTTGTTACAGGGGATCGCTATGGCTACACCTTC